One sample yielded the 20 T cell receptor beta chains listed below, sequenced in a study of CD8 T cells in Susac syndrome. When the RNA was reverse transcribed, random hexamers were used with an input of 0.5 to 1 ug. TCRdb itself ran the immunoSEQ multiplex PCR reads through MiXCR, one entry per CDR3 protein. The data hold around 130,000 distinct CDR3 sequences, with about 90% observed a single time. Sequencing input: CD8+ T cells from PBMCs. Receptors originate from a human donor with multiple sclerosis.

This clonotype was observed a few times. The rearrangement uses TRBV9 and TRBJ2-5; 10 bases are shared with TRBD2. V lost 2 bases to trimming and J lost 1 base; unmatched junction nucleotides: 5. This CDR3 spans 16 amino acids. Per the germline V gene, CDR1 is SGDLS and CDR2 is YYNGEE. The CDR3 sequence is CASSVGTSDIQETQYF. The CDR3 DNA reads TGTGCCAGCAGCGTCGGGACTAGCGACATCCAAGAGACCCAGTACTTC.

The CDR3 protein is CASSLESYTEAFF. The CDR3 DNA reads as TGCGCCAGCAGCCTGGAGAGTTACACTGAAGCTTTCTTT. This chain uses TRBV4-3 with TRBJ1-1; D gene unclear. Germline V gene sequence: CDR1 LGHNA, CDR2 YSLEER. CDR3 length equals 13 residues. Trimming took off 4 bases at V and 3 bases at J, with 9 bases between the two ends.

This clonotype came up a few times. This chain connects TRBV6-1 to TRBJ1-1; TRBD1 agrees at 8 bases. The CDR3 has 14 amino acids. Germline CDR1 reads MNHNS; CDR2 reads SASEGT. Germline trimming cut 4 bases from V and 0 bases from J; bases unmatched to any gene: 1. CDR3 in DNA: TGTGCCAGCAGTGGGACAGGGATGAACACTGAAGCTTTCTTT. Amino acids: CASSGTGMNTEAFF.

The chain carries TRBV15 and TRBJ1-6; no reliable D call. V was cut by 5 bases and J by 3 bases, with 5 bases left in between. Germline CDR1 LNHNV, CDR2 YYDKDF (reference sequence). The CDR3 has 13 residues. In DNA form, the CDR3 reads TGTGCCACCAGCGGGGACTATAATTCACCCCTCCACTTT. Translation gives CATSGDYNSPLHF. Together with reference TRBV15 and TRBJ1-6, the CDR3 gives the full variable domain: DAMVIQNPRYQVTQFGKPVTLSCSQTLNHNVMYWYQQKSSQAPKLLFHYYDKDFNNEADTPDNFQSRRPNTSFCFLDIRSPGLGDTAMYLCATSGDYNSPLHFGNGTRLTVT.

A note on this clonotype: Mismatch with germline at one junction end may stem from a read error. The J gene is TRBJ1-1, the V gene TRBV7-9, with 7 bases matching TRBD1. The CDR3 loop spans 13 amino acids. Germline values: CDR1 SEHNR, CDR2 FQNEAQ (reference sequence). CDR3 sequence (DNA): TGTGCCAGCAGCTTAGGCCCAGGACAGGAGATACATTTT. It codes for CASSLGPGQEIHF. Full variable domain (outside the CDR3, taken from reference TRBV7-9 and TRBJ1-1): DTGVSQNPRHKITKRGQNVTFRCDPISEHNRLYWYRQTLGQGPEFLTYFQNEAQLEKSRLLSDRFSAERPKGSFSTLEIQRTEQGDSAMYLCASSLGPGQEIHFGQGTRLTVV.

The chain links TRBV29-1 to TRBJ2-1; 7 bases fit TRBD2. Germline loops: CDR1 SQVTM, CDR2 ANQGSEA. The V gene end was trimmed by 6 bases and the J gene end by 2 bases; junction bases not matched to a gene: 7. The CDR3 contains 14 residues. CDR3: CSVILAEAYNEQFF. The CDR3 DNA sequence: TGCAGCGTCATCCTAGCGGAGGCCTACAATGAGCAGTTCTTC.

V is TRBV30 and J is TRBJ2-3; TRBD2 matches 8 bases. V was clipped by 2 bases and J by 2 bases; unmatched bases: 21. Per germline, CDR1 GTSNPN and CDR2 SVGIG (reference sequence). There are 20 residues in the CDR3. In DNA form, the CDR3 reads TGTGCCTGGAGTCCCCCGTGGCTGTCTCAACTAGCGGAAATCACAGATACGCAGTATTTT. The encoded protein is CAWSPPWLSQLAEITDTQYF.

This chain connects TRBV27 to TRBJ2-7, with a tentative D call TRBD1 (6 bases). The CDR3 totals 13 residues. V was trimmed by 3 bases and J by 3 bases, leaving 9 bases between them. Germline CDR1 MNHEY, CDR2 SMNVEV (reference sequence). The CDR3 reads CASSFGGGYEQYF. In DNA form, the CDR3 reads TGTGCCAGCAGTTTTGGGGGCGGCTACGAGCAGTACTTC.

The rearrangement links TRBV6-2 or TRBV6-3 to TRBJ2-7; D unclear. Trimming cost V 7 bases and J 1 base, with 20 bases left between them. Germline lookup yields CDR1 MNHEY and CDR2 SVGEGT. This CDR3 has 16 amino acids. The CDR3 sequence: CASTTWPLLISYEQYF. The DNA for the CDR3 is TGTGCCAGCACGACCTGGCCACTCCTGATTTCCTACGAGCAGTACTTC.

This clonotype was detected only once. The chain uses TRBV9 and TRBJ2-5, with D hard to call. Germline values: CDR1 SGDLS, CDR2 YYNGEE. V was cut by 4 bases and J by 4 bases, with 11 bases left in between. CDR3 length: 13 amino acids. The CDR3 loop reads CASSPWSGETQYF. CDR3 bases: TGTGCCAGCAGCCCTTGGAGTGGAGAGACCCAGTACTTC. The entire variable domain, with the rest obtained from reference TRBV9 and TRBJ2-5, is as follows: DSGVTQTPKHLITATGQRVTLRCSPRSGDLSVYWYQQSLDQGLQFLIQYYNGEERAKGNILERFSAQQFPDLHSELNLSSLELGDSALYFCASSPWSGETQYFGPGTRLLVL.

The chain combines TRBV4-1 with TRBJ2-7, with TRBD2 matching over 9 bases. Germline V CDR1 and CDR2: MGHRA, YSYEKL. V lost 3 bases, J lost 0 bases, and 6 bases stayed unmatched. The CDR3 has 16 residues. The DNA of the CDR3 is TGCGCCAGCAGCCATGTAGCGGGAGAGAGCTCCTACGAGCAGTACTTC. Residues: CASSHVAGESSYEQYF.

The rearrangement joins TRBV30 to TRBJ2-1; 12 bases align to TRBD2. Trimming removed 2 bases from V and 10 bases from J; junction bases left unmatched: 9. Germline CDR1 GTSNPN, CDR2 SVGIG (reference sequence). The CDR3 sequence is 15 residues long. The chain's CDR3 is CAWSPLAGGPREQFF. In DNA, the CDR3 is TGTGCCTGGAGTCCCCTAGCGGGAGGGCCCCGGGAGCAGTTCTTC.

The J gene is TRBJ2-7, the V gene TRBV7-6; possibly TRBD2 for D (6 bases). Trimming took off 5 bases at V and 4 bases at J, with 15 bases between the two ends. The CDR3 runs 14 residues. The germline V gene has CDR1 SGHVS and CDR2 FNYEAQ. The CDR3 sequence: CASSPGGNRYEQYF. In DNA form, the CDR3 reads TGTGCCAGCAGCCCTGGCGGGAACCGGTACGAGCAGTACTTC.

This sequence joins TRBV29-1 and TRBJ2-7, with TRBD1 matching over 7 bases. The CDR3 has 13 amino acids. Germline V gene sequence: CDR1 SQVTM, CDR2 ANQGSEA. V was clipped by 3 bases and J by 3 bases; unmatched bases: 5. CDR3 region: CSVEGQLSYEQYF. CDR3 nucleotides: TGCAGCGTTGAGGGACAGCTCAGCTACGAGCAGTACTTC.

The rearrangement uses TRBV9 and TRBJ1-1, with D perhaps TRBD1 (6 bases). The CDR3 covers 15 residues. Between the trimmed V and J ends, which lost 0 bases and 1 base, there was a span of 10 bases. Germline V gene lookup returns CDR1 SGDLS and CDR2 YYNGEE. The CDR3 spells CASSVGEGENTEAFF. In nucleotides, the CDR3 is TGTGCCAGCAGCGTAGGTGAGGGGGAGAACACTGAAGCTTTCTTT. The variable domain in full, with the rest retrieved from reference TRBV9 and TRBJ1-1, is DSGVTQTPKHLITATGQRVTLRCSPRSGDLSVYWYQQSLDQGLQFLIQYYNGEERAKGNILERFSAQQFPDLHSELNLSSLELGDSALYFCASSVGEGENTEAFFGQGTRLTVV.

The CDR3 sequence is CSVAIQGTFYEQYF. The DNA of the CDR3 is TGCAGCGTTGCGATTCAGGGTACCTTCTACGAGCAGTACTTC. The chain carries TRBV29-1 and TRBJ2-7, with D possibly matching TRBD1 (5 bases). The CDR3 runs 14 residues. CDR1 and CDR2 (germline): SQVTM, ANQGSEA. Trimming removed 4 bases at V and 3 bases at J, with 16 bases between.

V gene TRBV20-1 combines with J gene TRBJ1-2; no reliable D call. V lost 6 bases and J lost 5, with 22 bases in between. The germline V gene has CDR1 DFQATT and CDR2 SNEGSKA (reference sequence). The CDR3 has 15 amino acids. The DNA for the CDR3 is TGCAGTGCCCGTGGGGAGGGATCAGATCCTTATGGCTACACCTTC. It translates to CSARGEGSDPYGYTF.

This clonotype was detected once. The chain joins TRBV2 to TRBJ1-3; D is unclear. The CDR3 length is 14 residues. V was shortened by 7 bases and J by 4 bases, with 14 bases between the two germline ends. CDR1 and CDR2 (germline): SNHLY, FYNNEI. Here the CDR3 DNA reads TGTGCCAGCAAATCAGACGCTATGGGAAACACCATATATTTT. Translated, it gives CASKSDAMGNTIYF.

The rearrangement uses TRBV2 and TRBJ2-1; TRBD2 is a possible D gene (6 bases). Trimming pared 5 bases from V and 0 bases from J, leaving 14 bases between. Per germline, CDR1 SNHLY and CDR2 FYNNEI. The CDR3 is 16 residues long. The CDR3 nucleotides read TGTGCCAGCAGTAAAAGTAGACTAGACTCCTACAATGAGCAGTTCTTC. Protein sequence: CASSKSRLDSYNEQFF.

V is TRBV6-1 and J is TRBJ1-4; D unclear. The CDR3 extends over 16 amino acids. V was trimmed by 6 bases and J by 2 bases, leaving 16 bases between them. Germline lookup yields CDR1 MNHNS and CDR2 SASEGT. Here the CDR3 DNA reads TGTGCCAGCAGCCCCATTCTGGGTTCGACTAATGAAAAACTGTTTTTT. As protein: CASSPILGSTNEKLFF.